The 9 T cell receptor beta chains given below trace back to one sample, sequenced in a study of cytomegalovirus exposure and HLA in healthy donors. TCRdb's table, derived via immunoSEQ multiplex PCR, lists solely in-frame clones and lacks some. The table has about 360,000 clones, 75% to 90% seen once. Sequencing used PBMCs. The source is a woman aged 18 to 35 in good health and CMV-seronegative.

This clone was counted once. V usage is TRBV15 and J usage is TRBJ2-7; weak D call: TRBD2 (5 bases). Trimming removed 0 bases at V and 3 bases at J, with 18 bases between. Germline V gene sequence: CDR1 LNHNV, CDR2 YYDKDF (reference sequence). The CDR3 has 17 residues. CDR3 sequence: CATSRDPLTLRVYEQYF. CDR3 nucleotide sequence: TGTGCCACCAGCAGAGATCCGCTCACCCTGAGGGTCTACGAGCAGTACTTC.

The rearrangement links TRBV10-2 to TRBJ2-3; the match to TRBD1 covers 7 bases. CDR1 and CDR2 (germline): WSHSY, SAAADI. The CDR3 runs 12 residues. The CDR3 here is CFLETGTDTQYF. In DNA form, the CDR3 reads TGCTTTCTCGAGACAGGGACAGATACGCAGTATTTT.

The rearrangement joins TRBV28 to TRBJ1-2, with D perhaps matching TRBD1 (6 bases). With 7 bases removed from V and 6 bases from J, the gap between germline ends came to 15 bases. Germline V lookup: CDR1 MDHEN, CDR2 SYDVKM. This CDR3 contains 13 residues. The CDR3 region has the DNA TGTGCCAGCACCTTCCCTGGGGGCGATGGCTACACCTTC. Translated, it gives CASTFPGGDGYTF.

The chain links TRBV19 to TRBJ1-6; 7 bases map to TRBD1. CDR3 length: 17 residues. Trimming at V came to 5 bases and at J to 0 bases, leaving 7 bases not matched to a gene. Germline CDR1 LNHDA, CDR2 SQIVND (reference sequence). CDR3 sequence reads: CASSGLDRSSYNSPLHF. DNA for the CDR3: TGTGCCAGTAGTGGGTTGGACAGGAGCTCCTATAATTCACCCCTCCACTTT.

The chain combines TRBV7-9 with TRBJ2-4, with 9 bases aligning to TRBD2. Germline V CDR1 and CDR2: SEHNR, FQNEAQ (reference sequence). V trimming: 7 bases; J trimming: 5 bases; junction bases outside the gene matches: 9. This CDR3 spans 15 amino acids. CDR3 amino acids: CASTLQGGRENIQYF. The CDR3 DNA follows: TGTGCCAGCACCCTCCAGGGCGGGAGGGAAAACATTCAGTACTTC.

The rearrangement joins TRBV6-5 to TRBJ1-5; TRBD1 is a possible D gene (6 bases). V was trimmed by 6 bases and J by 6 bases, leaving 15 bases between them. Germline V CDR1 and CDR2: MNHEY, SVGAGI. CDR3 size: 14 residues. The CDR3 nucleotides are TGTGCCAGCAGCCTCACAGGGAGGGTTCAGCCCCAGCATTTT. This encodes CASSLTGRVQPQHF.

The rearrangement links TRBV29-1 to TRBJ1-1; D is ambiguous. The germline CDR1 and CDR2 sequences are SQVTM and ANQGSEA. The CDR3 runs to 13 residues. Trimming stripped 4 bases from V and 0 bases from J, with 9 bases between. In nucleotides, the CDR3 is TGCAGCGTTGCGAGGGTCATGAACACTGAAGCTTTCTTT. Translation gives CSVARVMNTEAFF.

The gene calls are TRBV25-1 and TRBJ1-2; no definite D call. Germline assignment: CDR1 MGHDK and CDR2 SYGVNS. The CDR3 extends over 12 amino acids. With 1 base removed from V and 5 bases from J, the gap between germline ends came to 5 bases. The CDR3 region is CASSESQYGYTF. DNA for the CDR3: TGTGCCAGCAGTGAATCACAATATGGCTACACCTTC.

The V gene is TRBV5-1, the J gene TRBJ2-7; a weak D match, TRBD1 (6 bases). The CDR3 extends over 14 amino acids. From germline, CDR1 is SGHRS and CDR2 YFSETQ. V was clipped by 6 bases and J by 4 bases, with 17 bases between them. The CDR3 loop is CASTSTEGVYEQYF. CDR3 sequence (DNA): TGCGCCAGCACATCCACCGAGGGGGTGTACGAGCAGTACTTC.